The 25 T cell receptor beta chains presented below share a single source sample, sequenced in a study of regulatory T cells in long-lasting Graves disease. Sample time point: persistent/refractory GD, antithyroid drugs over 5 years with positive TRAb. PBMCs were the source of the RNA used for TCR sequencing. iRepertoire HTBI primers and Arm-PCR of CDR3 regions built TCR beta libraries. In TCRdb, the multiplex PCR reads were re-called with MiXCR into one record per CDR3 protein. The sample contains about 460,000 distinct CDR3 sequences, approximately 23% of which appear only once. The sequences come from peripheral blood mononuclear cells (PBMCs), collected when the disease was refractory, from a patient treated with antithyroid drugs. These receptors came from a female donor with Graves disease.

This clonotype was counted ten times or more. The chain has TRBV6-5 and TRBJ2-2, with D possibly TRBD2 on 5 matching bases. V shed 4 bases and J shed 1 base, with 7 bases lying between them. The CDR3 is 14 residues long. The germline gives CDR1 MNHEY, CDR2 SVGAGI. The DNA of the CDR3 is TGTGCCAGCAGTTCGGGGTGGAACACCGGGGAGCTGTTTTTT. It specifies CASSSGWNTGELFF.

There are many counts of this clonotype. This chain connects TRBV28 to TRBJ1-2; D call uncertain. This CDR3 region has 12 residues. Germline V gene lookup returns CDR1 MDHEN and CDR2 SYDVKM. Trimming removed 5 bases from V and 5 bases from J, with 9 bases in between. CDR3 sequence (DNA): TGTGCCAGCAGTGTAGAGGATTATGGCTACACCTTC. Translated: CASSVEDYGYTF.

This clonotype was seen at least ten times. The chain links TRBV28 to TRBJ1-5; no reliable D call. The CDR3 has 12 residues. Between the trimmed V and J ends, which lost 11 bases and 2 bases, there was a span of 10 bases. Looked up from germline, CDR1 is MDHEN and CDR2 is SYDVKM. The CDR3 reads CAGREGNQPQHF. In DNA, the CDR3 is TGTGCCGGTCGGGAGGGCAATCAGCCCCAGCATTTT. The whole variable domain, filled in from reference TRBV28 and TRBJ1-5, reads DVKVTQSSRYLVKRTGEKVFLECVQDMDHENMFWYRQDPGLGLRLIYFSYDVKMKEKGDIPEGYSVSREKKERFSLILESASTNQTSMYLCAGREGNQPQHFGDGTRLSIL.

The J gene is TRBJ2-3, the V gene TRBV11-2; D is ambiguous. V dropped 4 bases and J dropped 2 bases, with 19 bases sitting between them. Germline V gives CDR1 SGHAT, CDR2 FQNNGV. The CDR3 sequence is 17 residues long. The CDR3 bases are TGTGCCAGCAGCTCGAGAGGTCCGCAGCGTCCCACAGATACGCAGTATTTT. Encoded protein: CASSSRGPQRPTDTQYF.

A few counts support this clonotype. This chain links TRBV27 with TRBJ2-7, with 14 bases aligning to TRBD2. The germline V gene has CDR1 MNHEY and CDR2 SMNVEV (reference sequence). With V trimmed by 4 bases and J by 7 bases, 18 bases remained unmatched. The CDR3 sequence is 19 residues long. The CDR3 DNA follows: TGTGCCAGCAGTTCACTCGCCACCGCCGGACTAGCGGGAGGCAAAGAGCAGTACTTC. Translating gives CASSSLATAGLAGGKEQYF.

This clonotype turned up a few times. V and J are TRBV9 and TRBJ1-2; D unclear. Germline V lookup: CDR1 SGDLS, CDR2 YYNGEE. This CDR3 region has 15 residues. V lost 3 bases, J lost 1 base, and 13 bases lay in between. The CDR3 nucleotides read TGTGCCAGCAGCGGAACAGCTGTTAATAACTATGGCTACACCTTC. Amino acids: CASSGTAVNNYGYTF.

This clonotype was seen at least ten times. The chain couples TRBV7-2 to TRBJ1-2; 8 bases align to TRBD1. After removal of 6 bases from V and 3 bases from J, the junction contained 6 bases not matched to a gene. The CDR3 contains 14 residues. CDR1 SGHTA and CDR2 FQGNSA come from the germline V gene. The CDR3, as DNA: TGTGCCAGCAGACACGGACAGGGAGACTATGGCTACACCTTC. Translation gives CASRHGQGDYGYTF.

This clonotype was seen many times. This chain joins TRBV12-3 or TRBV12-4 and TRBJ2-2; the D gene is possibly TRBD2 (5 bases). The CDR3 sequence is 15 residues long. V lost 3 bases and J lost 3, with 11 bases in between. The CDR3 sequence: CASSLAREDTGELFF. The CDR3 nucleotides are TGTGCCAGCAGTTTGGCGAGGGAAGACACCGGGGAGCTGTTTTTT.

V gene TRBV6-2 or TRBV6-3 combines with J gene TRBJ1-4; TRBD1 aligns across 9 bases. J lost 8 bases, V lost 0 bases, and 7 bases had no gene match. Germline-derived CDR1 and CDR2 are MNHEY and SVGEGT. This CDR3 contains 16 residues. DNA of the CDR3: TGTGCCAGCAGTTACTCGAAGGGACAGGGACGAGAAAAACTGTTTTTT. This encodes CASSYSKGQGREKLFF.

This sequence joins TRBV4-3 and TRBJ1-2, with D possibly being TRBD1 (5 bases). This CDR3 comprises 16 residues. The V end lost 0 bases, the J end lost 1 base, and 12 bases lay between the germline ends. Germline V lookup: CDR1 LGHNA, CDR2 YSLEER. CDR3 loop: CASSQDRDVDNYGYTF. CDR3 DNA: TGCGCCAGCAGCCAAGACCGGGACGTAGATAACTATGGCTACACCTTC.

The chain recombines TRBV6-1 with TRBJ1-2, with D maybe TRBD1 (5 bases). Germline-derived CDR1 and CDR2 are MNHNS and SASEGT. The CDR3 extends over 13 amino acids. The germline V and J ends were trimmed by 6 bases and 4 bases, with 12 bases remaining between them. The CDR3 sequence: CASRPGRLYGYTF. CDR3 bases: TGTGCCAGCAGACCGGGACGGCTCTATGGCTACACCTTC.

The CDR3 region has the DNA TGTGCCAGCAGCTTCAGGGACGGCCCAGGTAGTGGCTACACCTTC. Translated, it gives CASSFRDGPGSGYTF. The J gene is TRBJ1-2, the V gene TRBV5-6; tentative D call: TRBD1 (5 bases). CDR1 and CDR2 (germline): SGHDT, YYEEEE. The V and J ends lost 2 bases and 7 bases respectively, with 18 bases between them. The CDR3 loop spans 15 amino acids.

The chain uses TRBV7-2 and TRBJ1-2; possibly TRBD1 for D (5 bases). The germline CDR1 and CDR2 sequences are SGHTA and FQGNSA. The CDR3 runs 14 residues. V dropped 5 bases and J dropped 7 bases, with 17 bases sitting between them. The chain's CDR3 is CASSPLQGVGGYTF. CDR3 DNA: TGTGCCAGCAGCCCCCTGCAGGGCGTTGGTGGCTACACCTTC.

The CDR3 nucleotides are TGTGCCAGCAGCTCAGGGAAAGACTATGGCTACACCTTC. Translation gives CASSSGKDYGYTF. The genes are TRBV9 and TRBJ1-2, with D perhaps TRBD1 (5 bases). The CDR3 runs 13 residues. Germline V lookup: CDR1 SGDLS, CDR2 YYNGEE. V dropped 4 bases and J dropped 3 bases, with 10 bases sitting between them.

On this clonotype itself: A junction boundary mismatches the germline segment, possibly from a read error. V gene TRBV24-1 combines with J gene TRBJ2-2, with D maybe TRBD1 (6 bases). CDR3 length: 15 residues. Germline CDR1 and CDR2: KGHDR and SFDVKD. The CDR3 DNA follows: TGTGCCAGCAGTACAACAGGGCTGAACACCGGGGAGCTGTTTTTT. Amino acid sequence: CASSTTGLNTGELFF.

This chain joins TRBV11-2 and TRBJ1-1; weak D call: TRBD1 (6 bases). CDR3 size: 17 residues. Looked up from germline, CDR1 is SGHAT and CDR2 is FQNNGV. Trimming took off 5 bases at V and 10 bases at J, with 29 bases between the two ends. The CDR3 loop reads CASSPRGEGPVTRGAFF. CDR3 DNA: TGTGCCAGCAGCCCCCGCGGCGAGGGCCCGGTCACCAGGGGAGCTTTCTTT.

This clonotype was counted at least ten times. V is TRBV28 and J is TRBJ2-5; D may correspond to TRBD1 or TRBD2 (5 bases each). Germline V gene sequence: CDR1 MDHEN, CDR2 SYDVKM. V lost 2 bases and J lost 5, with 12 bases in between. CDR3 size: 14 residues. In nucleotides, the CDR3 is TGTGCCAGCAGTTTAAGAGGGGCTAGGGAGACCCAGTACTTC. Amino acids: CASSLRGARETQYF.

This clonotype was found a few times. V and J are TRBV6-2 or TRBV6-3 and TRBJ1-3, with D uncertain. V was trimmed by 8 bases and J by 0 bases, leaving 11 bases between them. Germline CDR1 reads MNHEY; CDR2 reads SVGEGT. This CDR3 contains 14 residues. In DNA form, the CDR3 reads TGTGCCAGCGGTGAGGGAAACTCTGGAAACACCATATATTTT. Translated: CASGEGNSGNTIYF.

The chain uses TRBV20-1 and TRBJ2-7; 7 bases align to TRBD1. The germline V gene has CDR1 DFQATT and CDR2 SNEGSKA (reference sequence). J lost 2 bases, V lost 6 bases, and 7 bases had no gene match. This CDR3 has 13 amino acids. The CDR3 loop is CSAADRHPYEQYF. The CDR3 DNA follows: TGCAGTGCGGCGGACAGGCACCCCTACGAGCAGTACTTC.

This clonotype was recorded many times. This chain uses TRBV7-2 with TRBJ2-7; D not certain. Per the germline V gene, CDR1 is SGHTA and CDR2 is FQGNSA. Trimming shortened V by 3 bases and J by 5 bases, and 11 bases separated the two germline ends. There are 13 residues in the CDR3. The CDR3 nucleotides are TGTGCCAGCAGCTTCGGTCCTGCCAACGAGCAGTACTTC. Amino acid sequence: CASSFGPANEQYF.

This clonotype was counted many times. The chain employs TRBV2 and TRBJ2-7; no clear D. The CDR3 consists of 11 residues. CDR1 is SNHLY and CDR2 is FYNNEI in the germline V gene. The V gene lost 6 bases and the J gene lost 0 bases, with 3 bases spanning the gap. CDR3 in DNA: TGTGCCAGCAGGGTCTCCTACGAGCAGTACTTC. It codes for CASRVSYEQYF.

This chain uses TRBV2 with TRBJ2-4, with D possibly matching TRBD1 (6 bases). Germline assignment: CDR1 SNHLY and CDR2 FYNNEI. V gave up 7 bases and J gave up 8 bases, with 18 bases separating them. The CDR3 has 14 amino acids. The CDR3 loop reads CASNYGVGADIQYF. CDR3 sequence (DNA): TGTGCCAGCAACTACGGGGTGGGGGCGGACATTCAGTACTTC.

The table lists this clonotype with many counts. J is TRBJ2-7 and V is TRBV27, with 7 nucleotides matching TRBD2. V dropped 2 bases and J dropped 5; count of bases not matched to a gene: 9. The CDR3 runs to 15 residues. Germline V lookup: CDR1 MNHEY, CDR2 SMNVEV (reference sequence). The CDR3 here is CASSLKRDGFDEQYF. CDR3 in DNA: TGTGCCAGCAGTTTAAAGCGGGATGGATTTGACGAGCAGTACTTC.

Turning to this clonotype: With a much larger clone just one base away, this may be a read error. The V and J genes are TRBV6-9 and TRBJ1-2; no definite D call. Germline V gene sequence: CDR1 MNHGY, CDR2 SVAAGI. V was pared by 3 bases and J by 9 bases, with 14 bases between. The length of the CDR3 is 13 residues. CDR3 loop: CASSYRLGDSYTF. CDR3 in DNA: TGTGCCAGCAGTTACCGTCTCGGTGATAGCTACACCTTC.

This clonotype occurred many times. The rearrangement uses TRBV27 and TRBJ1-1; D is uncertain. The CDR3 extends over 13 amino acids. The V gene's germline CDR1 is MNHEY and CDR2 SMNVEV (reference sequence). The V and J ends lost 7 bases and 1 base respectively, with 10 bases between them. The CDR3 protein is CASTRGANTEAFF. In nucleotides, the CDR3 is TGTGCCAGCACCCGAGGTGCGAACACTGAAGCTTTCTTT.